These T cell receptor beta chains were read from a single sample in a study of early T cells in non-severe SARS-CoV-2 infection. TCRdb ran MiXCR on the 5' RACE reads and lists one entry per CDR3 protein. Counted here are nearly 70,000 distinct CDR3 sequences, 4.6% occurring once; the ten biggest clones make up 3% to 4.5%. This sample comprised whole blood, obtained at baseline. The origin of the receptors is an adult who was a healthcare worker with PCR-confirmed SARS-CoV-2 infection or an uninfected control (not recorded which). The donor label of this sample is uncertain. Both conserved end residues are part of each CDR3. The D gene is left open where the match is weak. Clone size appears in some rows only: once, few, many, or a class for an expanded clone.

v_gene: TRBV9
abundance: few
d_gene: .
j_gene: TRBJ2-7
CDR3aa: CASRGLTASYEQYF
CDR3nt: TGTGCCAGCAGAGGGCTGACAGCCTCCTACGAGCAGTACTTC

v_gene: TRBV4-1
abundance: many
d_gene: .
j_gene: TRBJ2-3
CDR3aa: CASSQTQVTDTQYF
CDR3nt: TGCGCCAGCAGCCAAACACAAGTCACAGATACGCAGTATTTT

v_gene: TRBV18
abundance: many
d_gene: .
j_gene: TRBJ2-7
CDR3aa: CASSPPVLGDPYEQYF
CDR3nt: TGTGCCAGCTCACCACCGGTTTTGGGAGACCCCTACGAGCAGTACTTC

v_gene: TRBV4-1
abundance: many
d_gene: .
j_gene: TRBJ1-4
CDR3aa: CASSQEPREKLFF
CDR3nt: TGCGCCAGCAGCCAAGAACCGCGAGAAAAACTGTTTTTT

v_gene: TRBV6-6
abundance: many
d_gene: .
j_gene: TRBJ1-6
CDR3aa: CASSYDHNSPLHF
CDR3nt: TGTGCCAGCAGTTATGACCATAATTCACCCCTCCACTTT

v_gene: TRBV19
abundance: few
d_gene: .
j_gene: TRBJ1-5
CDR3aa: CASSMGSNQPQHF
CDR3nt: TGTGCCAGTAGTATGGGTAGCAATCAGCCCCAGCATTTT

v_gene: TRBV7-9
abundance: many
d_gene: TRBD1
j_gene: TRBJ1-4
CDR3aa: CASSFERDREYEKLFF
CDR3nt: TGTGCCAGCAGCTTCGAGAGGGACAGGGAGTACGAAAAACTGTTTTTT

v_gene: TRBV11-2
abundance: many
d_gene: .
j_gene: TRBJ2-2
CDR3aa: CASSLQELNTGELFF
CDR3nt: TGTGCCAGCAGCCTACAGGAGTTGAACACCGGGGAGCTGTTTTTT

v_gene: TRBV4-3
abundance: many
d_gene: .
j_gene: TRBJ1-2
CDR3aa: CASSQAQGGDGYTF
CDR3nt: TGCGCCAGCAGCCAAGCGCAGGGTGGGGATGGCTACACCTTC

v_gene: TRBV20-1
abundance: many
d_gene: .
j_gene: TRBJ2-1
CDR3aa: CSAREEVSSYNEQFF
CDR3nt: TGCAGTGCTAGAGAGGAAGTCAGCTCCTACAATGAGCAGTTCTTC

v_gene: TRBV5-6
abundance: few
d_gene: .
j_gene: TRBJ1-5
CDR3aa: CASSNRGINQPQHF
CDR3nt: TGTGCCAGCAGCAACCGGGGGATCAATCAGCCCCAGCATTTT

v_gene: TRBV5-4
abundance: .
d_gene: .
j_gene: TRBJ2-3
CDR3aa: CASSPSGGVDTQYF
CDR3nt: TGTGCCAGCAGCCCCTCCGGCGGGGTAGATACGCAGTATTTT

v_gene: TRBV6-1
abundance: few
d_gene: .
j_gene: TRBJ2-2
CDR3aa: CASSVLADNTGELFF
CDR3nt: TGTGCCAGCAGTGTGTTGGCGGATAACACCGGGGAGCTGTTTTTT

v_gene: TRBV10-3
abundance: many
d_gene: .
j_gene: TRBJ2-3
CDR3aa: CAISGLGGPTDTQYF
CDR3nt: TGTGCCATCAGTGGCTTAGGGGGGCCGACAGATACGCAGTATTTT

v_gene: TRBV11-2
abundance: few
d_gene: TRBD1
j_gene: TRBJ2-6
CDR3aa: CASILGTGGLAGANVLTF
CDR3nt: TGTGCCAGCATCCTCGGGACAGGGGGCTTAGCTGGGGCCAACGTCCTGACTTTC

v_gene: TRBV18
abundance: many
d_gene: TRBD2
j_gene: TRBJ2-7
CDR3aa: CASSGLAGESYEQYF
CDR3nt: TGTGCCAGCTCGGGTCTAGCGGGGGAGTCCTACGAGCAGTACTTC

v_gene: TRBV29-1
abundance: .
d_gene: TRBD1
j_gene: TRBJ1-6
CDR3aa: CSASGTGNSPLHF
CDR3nt: TGCAGCGCCTCCGGGACAGGAAATTCACCCCTCCACTTT

v_gene: TRBV6-6
abundance: .
d_gene: TRBD1
j_gene: TRBJ1-3
CDR3aa: CASSLTGASSGNTIYF
CDR3nt: TGTGCCAGCAGTTTGACAGGGGCCTCCTCTGGAAACACCATATATTTT

v_gene: TRBV11-3
abundance: many
d_gene: TRBD1
j_gene: TRBJ2-2
CDR3aa: CASSPGTGYTGELFF
CDR3nt: TGTGCCAGCAGCCCCGGGACAGGCTACACCGGGGAGCTGTTTTTT

v_gene: TRBV6-1
abundance: few
d_gene: .
j_gene: TRBJ2-3
CDR3aa: CASSRPGLTDTQYF
CDR3nt: TGTGCCAGCAGTAGGCCGGGCCTGACAGATACGCAGTATTTT

v_gene: TRBV27
abundance: many
d_gene: .
j_gene: TRBJ1-1
CDR3aa: CASSLAGGMNTEAFF
CDR3nt: TGTGCCAGCAGTTTGGCTGGGGGGATGAACACTGAAGCTTTCTTT

v_gene: TRBV10-3
abundance: many
d_gene: .
j_gene: TRBJ2-7
CDR3aa: CAISNGLNYEQYF
CDR3nt: TGTGCCATCAGCAACGGACTTAACTACGAGCAGTACTTC

v_gene: TRBV27
abundance: many
d_gene: TRBD1
j_gene: TRBJ2-2
CDR3aa: CASSLGQGITGELFF
CDR3nt: TGTGCCAGCAGTTTGGGACAGGGCATCACCGGGGAGCTGTTTTTT

v_gene: TRBV20-1
abundance: many
d_gene: .
j_gene: TRBJ2-3
CDR3aa: CSAIHTDTQYF
CDR3nt: TGCAGTGCGATACACACAGATACGCAGTATTTT

v_gene: TRBV7-9
abundance: many
d_gene: .
j_gene: TRBJ1-3
CDR3aa: CASSAYWDTSGNTIYF
CDR3nt: TGTGCCAGCAGCGCCTATTGGGATACCTCTGGAAACACCATATATTTT

v_gene: TRBV4-1
abundance: many
d_gene: .
j_gene: TRBJ1-2
CDR3aa: CASSQDREYYGYTF
CDR3nt: TGCGCCAGCAGCCAAGACAGGGAGTACTATGGCTACACCTTC

v_gene: TRBV4-2
abundance: few
d_gene: .
j_gene: TRBJ2-6
CDR3aa: CASSQDPSHRRYSGANVLTF
CDR3nt: TGTGCCAGCAGCCAAGATCCAAGCCACAGGCGTTACTCTGGGGCCAACGTCCTGACTTTC

v_gene: TRBV5-5
abundance: many
d_gene: .
j_gene: TRBJ2-7
CDR3aa: CASSFYLGGQYF
CDR3nt: TGTGCCAGCAGCTTCTACCTGGGAGGGCAGTACTTC

v_gene: TRBV27
abundance: many
d_gene: .
j_gene: TRBJ1-2
CDR3aa: CASSLSRQSYGYTF
CDR3nt: TGTGCCAGCAGTTTATCCCGACAGAGCTATGGCTACACCTTC

v_gene: TRBV7-9
abundance: few
d_gene: .
j_gene: TRBJ2-3
CDR3aa: CASTLKRGAGTDTQYF
CDR3nt: TGTGCCAGCACCTTAAAACGGGGGGCAGGCACAGATACGCAGTATTTT